A selection of T cell receptor beta chains follows, all from one sample in a study of shared clonotypes between healthy human individuals. Here immunoSEQ multiplex PCR was the method, and the copy in TCRdb shows in-frame clones only, minus some. The sample has 2,100,000 or so clones, about 94% seen once. What was sequenced was naive CD4+ T cells sorted from blood. The origin of the receptors is a man between 18 and 29 years old in good health. The CDR3 runs from the conserved cysteine through the conserved F or W. Each record gives: V gene, CDR3 protein.

V: TRBV29-1; CDR3: CSVESQQETQYF
V: TRBV7-7; CDR3: CASSLAGGHEQFF
V: TRBV7-9; CDR3: CASSSGREGGNYGYTF
V: TRBV7-8; CDR3: CASSPGSGNEQFF
V: TRBV30; CDR3: CAWSVVHTIYF
V: TRBV2; CDR3: CASSEAPGTAYEQYF
V: TRBV6-1; CDR3: CASSEDGVGADTQYF
V: TRBV7-7; CDR3: CASSHLVAGYNTGELFF
V: TRBV30; CDR3: CACSGTSGTDTQYF
V: TRBV11-2; CDR3: CASSYGTGLQETQYF
V: TRBV11-2; CDR3: CASEIYADTGELFF
V: TRBV5-1; CDR3: CASSLEGAYTIYF
V: TRBV14; CDR3: CASSQEAARYREQYF
V: TRBV5-1; CDR3: CASSLRTSLHEQYF
V: TRBV5-1; CDR3: CASSLGQGRTEAFF
V: TRBV28; CDR3: CASSFQRTSGVTSTDTQYF
V: TRBV6-1; CDR3: CASSDVGTTAQYF
V: TRBV2; CDR3: CASRVGQATNVLTF
V: TRBV30; CDR3: CAWSVTPSPLHF
V: TRBV5-1; CDR3: CASSGDSRNTGELFF
V: TRBV5-8; CDR3: CASSSFGTVSNQPQHF
V: TRBV4-1; CDR3: CASSPGGAGGVLTNEKLFF
V: TRBV27; CDR3: CASSLQGRIDTQYF
V: TRBV18; CDR3: CASSLGLADLYEQYF
V: TRBV5-1; CDR3: CASSILGSSYNEQFF
V: TRBV28; CDR3: CASSSGTGAFHEQYF
V: TRBV6-5; CDR3: CASSYGRADQPQHF
V: TRBV6-5; CDR3: CASSYTGTGNTIYF
V: TRBV10-3; CDR3: CAISEFPSWNYGYTF
V: TRBV19; CDR3: CCRDTEAFF
V: TRBV6-1; CDR3: CASSEAWDGYTF
V: TRBV7-2; CDR3: CASSLDTIGYTF
V: TRBV6-6; CDR3: CASLGANEKLFF
V: TRBV18; CDR3: CASSPGLSNEQYF
V: TRBV2; CDR3: CASTRASEQYF
V: TRBV5-1; CDR3: CASNQGSGYEQYF
V: TRBV18; CDR3: CASSLQASGANVLTF